This T cell receptor (beta chain) was documented in a study of early T cells in non-severe SARS-CoV-2 infection. Regarding the study as a whole: VDJdb matching favored anti-spike CD8 responses, missing private and CD4 specificities.

With respect to this clonotype: Its target is not known.

Unique molecular identifiers (one per individual cDNA molecule) were attached. TCRdb reprocessed the 5' RACE reads with MiXCR, giving one entry per CDR3 protein. The sample consists of roughly 30,000 distinct CDR3 sequences, approximately 5.3% of them appearing once. The receptor was derived from an adult who was a healthcare worker with PCR-confirmed SARS-CoV-2 infection or an uninfected control (not recorded which). The specimen sequenced was whole blood.

The CDR3, as DNA: TGTGCCATAATTACGAGACTAACCTACGAGCAGTACTTC. Amino acids: CAIITRLTYEQYF. J is TRBJ2-7 and V is TRBV30, with a possible D match to TRBD2 (5 bases). Germline V gives CDR1 GTSNPN, CDR2 SVGIG (reference sequence). The CDR3 is made up of 13 amino acids. Trimming pared 8 bases from V and 2 bases from J, leaving 16 bases between.